This T cell receptor (beta chain) was documented in a study of preoperative IRX-2 immunotherapy in early breast cancer. This table comes from immunoSEQ multiplex PCR, and its TCRdb copy is limited to in-frame clones, with some not included. The sample has about 67,000 clones; around 94% are singletons. Noted treatment: preoperative locoregional IRX-2 cytokine immunotherapy. Patients received preoperative, locoregional IRX-2 cytokine immunotherapy in a phase Ib study. CDR1 is LNHDA and CDR2 is SQIVND in the germline V gene (reference sequence). CDR3 length equals 15 residues. J gave up 8 bases and V 3 bases, and 10 bases lay outside the gene matches.

The receptor was derived from a human donor with breast cancer. The sample was collected from a patient treated with IRX-2 immunotherapy. The chain is built from TRBV19 and TRBJ1-5; 7 bases map to TRBD1. The CDR3 nucleotides are TGTGCCAGTAGTATTTCCACAGGGGATTATAAGCCCCAGCATTTT. Translating gives CASSISTGDYKPQHF.